Listed below are T cell receptor beta chains from one sample, sequenced in a study of cytomegalovirus exposure and HLA in healthy donors. The protocol was immunoSEQ multiplex PCR, while the TCRdb copy is restricted to in-frame clones and leaves out a portion. The sample contains some 170,000 clones, about 96% of which appear only once. Material: PBMCs. Receptor source: a young woman in good health and CMV-seronegative. CDR3s include the opening cysteine and the closing phenylalanine or tryptophan. The D gene is left open where the match is weak. Clone size is stated in some rows and not others, as once, few, many or a class when expanded.

V	size	J	D	DNA	CDR3
TRBV18	once	TRBJ1-4	NA	TGTGCCAGCTCACCAGGTAGCCTTTATGAAAAACTGTTTTTT	CASSPGSLYEKLFF
TRBV6-5	NA	TRBJ1-2	NA	TGTGCCAGCAGTGAATATAGGGGCAACTATGGCTACACCTTC	CASSEYRGNYGYTF
TRBV27	NA	TRBJ1-1	NA	TGTGCCAGCAGCATACGGACAGCTGACAACACTGAAGCTTTCTTT	CASSIRTADNTEAFF
TRBV28	NA	TRBJ2-7	NA	TGTGCCAGCAGTGGGGGGACCTACGAGCAGTACTTC	CASSGGTYEQYF
TRBV25-1	NA	TRBJ1-2	TRBD1	TGTGCCAGCAGTCGGACAGGAACCTACGGCTATGGCTACACCTTC	CASSRTGTYGYGYTF
TRBV18	NA	TRBJ2-5	TRBD1	TGTGCCAGCGCCTTGACAGGGCGAGAGACCCAGTACTTC	CASALTGRETQYF
TRBV6-1	NA	TRBJ2-7	TRBD1	TGTGCCAGCAGTATACATCCGGGACAGGGGTACGAGCAGTACTTC	CASSIHPGQGYEQYF
TRBV5-1	once	TRBJ1-3	NA	TGCGCCAGCAGCTTGGCAGGGAGGTCTGGAAACACCATATATTTT	CASSLAGRSGNTIYF
TRBV19	once	TRBJ1-6	NA	TGTGCCAGTAGTTTCACATCCTATAATTCACCCCTCCACTTT	CASSFTSYNSPLHF
TRBV25-1	NA	TRBJ2-1	TRBD1	TGTGCCAGCGGGGGCAGGGGGTCGGTCCCAAATGAGCAGTTCTTC	CASGGRGSVPNEQFF
TRBV7-6	NA	TRBJ2-3	TRBD1	TGTGCCAGCAGCTTTCAGACAGGGATTACCACAGATACGCAGTATTTT	CASSFQTGITTDTQYF
TRBV7-2	NA	TRBJ2-7	TRBD1	TGTGCCAGCAGCTTAGAGGGGGCGTCGACCTACGAGCAGTACTTC	CASSLEGASTYEQYF
TRBV12-5	NA	TRBJ1-6	TRBD1	TGTGCTAGTGGGAACCGACAGGGCTCCTATAATTCACCCCTCCACTTT	CASGNRQGSYNSPLHF
TRBV7-5	once	TRBJ1-1	NA	TGTGCCAGAAGCACCACAGGGGACCCCAGCGGTGGCTCCGAAGCTTTCTTT	CARSTTGDPSGGSEAFF
TRBV27	NA	TRBJ2-4	NA	TGTGCCAGCAGTCCGGGGAGTAAAAACATTCAGTACTTC	CASSPGSKNIQYF
TRBV7-6	once	TRBJ2-1	NA	TGTGCCAGCAGCTTAAGTGACTATAGCTCCTACAATGAGCAGTTCTTC	CASSLSDYSSYNEQFF
TRBV19	NA	TRBJ1-1	NA	TGTGCCAGTAGTATACAGGGTGGAACTGAAGCTTTCTTT	CASSIQGGTEAFF
TRBV30	NA	TRBJ2-7	TRBD2	TGTGCCTGGAGCAAAAAATCTAGCGGTACCTACGAGCAGTACTTC	CAWSKKSSGTYEQYF
TRBV4-1	few	TRBJ2-7	NA	TGCGCCAGCAGCCAAATCGGCTACGAGCAGTACTTC	CASSQIGYEQYF
TRBV28	NA	TRBJ1-4	NA	TGTGCCAGCACCCCGGGGGGGATTAGCGAAAAACTGTTTTTT	CASTPGGISEKLFF
TRBV27	NA	TRBJ2-3	TRBD1	TGTGCCAGCAGTCCGCCGGGACAGGGGATGTCAGATACGCAGTATTTT	CASSPPGQGMSDTQYF
TRBV14	NA	TRBJ2-7	NA	TGTGCCAGCAGCAGGGACACCGTCTACGAGCAGTACTTC	CASSRDTVYEQYF
TRBV30	NA	TRBJ1-5	NA	TGTGCCTGGAGTCCAACAACAAAGGGGCAGCCCCAGCATTTT	CAWSPTTKGQPQHF
TRBV29-1	NA	TRBJ2-5	TRBD1	TGCAGCGGCACAGGACAGGGGGGAGAGACCCAGTACTTC	CSGTGQGGETQYF
TRBV7-8	few	TRBJ1-5	NA	TGTGCCAGCAGCTTAGACCGGGATCAGCCCCAGCATTTT	CASSLDRDQPQHF
TRBV7-2	NA	TRBJ2-7	NA	TGTGCCAGCAGACCGATCGCCGGGAGCGGCGGGGAGCAGTACTTC	CASRPIAGSGGEQYF
TRBV5-1	NA	TRBJ1-1	NA	TGCGCCAGCAGCCTACAGGGACCGAACACTGAAGCTTTCTTT	CASSLQGPNTEAFF
TRBV5-6	NA	TRBJ2-5	TRBD1	TGTGCCAGCAGCTGGGACAGAGAAGAGACCCAGTACTTC	CASSWDREETQYF
TRBV10-3	NA	TRBJ1-5	TRBD1	TGTGCCATCAGTGGGACAGGAGATCAGCCCCAGCATTTT	CAISGTGDQPQHF
TRBV11-2	NA	TRBJ2-5	TRBD2	TGTGCCAGCAGCTTACGGCGGGGGGAAGAGACCCAGTACTTC	CASSLRRGEETQYF
TRBV4-3	once	TRBJ2-1	NA	TGCGCCAGCAGCCAAGACTACGAGCCGGATGAGCAGTTCTTC	CASSQDYEPDEQFF
TRBV18	NA	TRBJ1-3	TRBD1	TGTGCCAGCTCACAGAGACAGGGCAGCTCTGGAAACACCATATATTTT	CASSQRQGSSGNTIYF
TRBV27	NA	TRBJ1-2	NA	TGTGCCAGCAGCGGTAGACACTACTATGGCTACACCTTC	CASSGRHYYGYTF
TRBV2	NA	TRBJ2-2	NA	TGTGCCAGCCGACTCGGTTTGGCCGGGGAGCTGTTTTTT	CASRLGLAGELFF